This entry features one T cell receptor (beta chain) sequence. This clone was seen a handful of times. Which antigen it targets is not known. No much larger clone exists at a distance of one base, and base qualities are not known. CD4+ T cells from unexposed donors were collected before the COVID-19 pandemic (2011-2018). After 10 days of culture, CD4+ T cells were isolated with the EasySep CD4+ T cell isolation kit. As cell number allowed, CD4+ T cells from unexposed donors were tested for reactivity to SARS-CoV-2 S and N and to four common cold coronavirus spike pools. PBMCs were cultured at two million per well in IMDM supplemented with roughly 5% human AB serum and 10 IU/ml IL-2. Half of the culture medium was replaced with fresh IL-2-containing medium on days 3 and 7. In general, every peptide culture condition was set up in three replicate wells. Leukapheresis product for the unexposed donors was purchased commercially. Ficoll-Paque PLUS gradient centrifugation was used to isolate PBMCs from either whole blood or leukapheresis product. PBMCs were either cryopreserved at -140 degrees C or used fresh in the expansion assay. The QIAamp Micro DNA Kit was used to extract genomic DNA from the CD4+ T cells.

The CDR3 numbers 15 residues from cysteine through phenylalanine. CDR3 DNA is the only sequence kept; it has 45 bases, read in frame from the first base. Via the germline V gene (reference sequence), CDR1 is MNHEY and CDR2 SMNVEV. Ends trimmed: V by 3 bases, J by 1 base; bases unmatched to a gene: 6. The data are from a study of CD4 T cells in relation to SARS-CoV-2 and coronaviruses (dated by TCRdb to the early 2020s). About the full investigation: The ViraFEST assay cultured PBMCs with antigen for roughly 10 days, then sequenced TCR beta CDR3s to find antigen-specific clonal expansions. A different, Illumina-based TCR-beta assay was used to sequence expansion assays from other donors in the study. Patient-derived lymphoblastoid cell lines were used to map the HLA restriction of shared crossreactive spike epitopes. The Adaptive Biotechnologies TCR-sequencing kit was used to sequence samples from a few pre-COVID donors and the naive versus memory experiments, whereas other data were Illumina-based. An HIV-1 Nef peptide pool or a culture without peptide was used as the negative reference condition. Memory CD4+ T cell crossreactivity between SARS-CoV-2 and common cold coronavirus spike proteins was assessed at the TCR clonotype level in the study. Study-level results and caveats: Roughly 64% of donors had memory CD4+ clonotypes that crossrecognized SARS-CoV-2 and at least one common cold coronavirus spike. Since the crossreactivity analysis centred on spike protein, crossreactivity against other viral proteins was not assessed. Crossreactive clones showed significantly weaker SARS-CoV-2-driven expansion than monoreactive clones, consistent with antigenic imprinting. No donor contributed both pre-pandemic and post-infection samples, which limited tracing the source of pre-existing responses. The study was constrained by small numbers of patients and of tested TCRs.

To prepare the library, the immunoSEQ multiplex PCR assay was applied. The source study handled its data this way. During preprocessing, nonproductive sequences were discarded, as were any CDR3s that did not begin with C, did not end with F or W, or were shorter than 7 amino acids. The MANAFEST web app was used to call antigen-specific clonotypes on the basis of expansion compared with the reference and with other culture wells. A clone counted as positive if significantly expanded in 2 of 3 replicate wells versus the reference culture at FDR below 0.05. For a clone to be considered positive, significant expansion relative to all other tandem wells and an odds ratio above 5 were also required. CDR3 homology was measured as pairwise Levenshtein distance, computed with the stringdist R package after trimming three terminal residues from each end. Sourced from immuneACCESS, this table was stored by TCRdb with only in-frame sequences that have V and J called. A share of the clones is absent; for the studies checked, an unresolved V gene accounts for under half, and the remainder has no known explanation. V, J and clone size reflect that table, while D and trimming were determined from the DNA. The sample table holds roughly 20,000 clones, of which 78% were seen once. The ten biggest clones cover approximately 19% of the sample.

This sequence uses TRBV27 and TRBJ2-7, and 7 junctional nucleotides match TRBD1. The clonotype originates from a human donor in good health. Sequencing was performed on CD4+ T cells from PBMCs, cultured in vitro. The nucleotide sequence is TGTGCCAGCAGTTTGAGGGACAGCCCTTCCTACGAGCAGTACTTC. This gives the protein CASSLRDSPSYEQYF.